This TCR beta chain stems from a study of CD8 T cells in ankylosing spondylitis (dated by TCRdb to 2017 to 2019). For the wider study: To find TCR variants linked to disease, the study profiled T cell receptor beta repertoires in ankylosing spondylitis patients and healthy donors. The full study cohort was made up of approximately 24 ankylosing spondylitis patients and around 100 healthy donors. Peripheral blood was sampled, and synovial fluid was also collected from ankylosing spondylitis patients. The paper as a whole reports these results and caveats: Significant enrichment of the disease-linked clones was reported in matched synovial fluid samples from ankylosing spondylitis patients. Some motif variants were previously reported in synovial fluid and blood of reactive arthritis patients, suggesting common disease-initiation mechanisms. A TCR beta motif made up of several highly homologous amino acid variants appeared to be characteristic of blood from ankylosing spondylitis patients. A CD8+ phenotype was shown by the disease-linked clones, which were found at relatively low frequencies in peripheral blood.

This clonotype has only a few counts. This receptor's antigen is unknown. The input lacks base qualities; no much larger clone sits a single base away. The CDR3 holds 15 amino acids from the cysteine to the phenylalanine. CDR3 DNA is the only sequence kept; it has 45 bases, read in frame from the first base. Trimming accounts for 5 bases at V and 2 bases at J, while the number of junction bases matched to no gene is 9. CDR1 and CDR2 were assigned from the germline V gene (reference sequence) as LNHNV and YYDKDF. Sequencing used an Illumina HiSeq 2500. TCR beta libraries were prepared by quantitative 5'-RACE with molecular barcodes. The paper's processing steps were these. To identify disease-linked TCR variants, a new computational method was used, one built on a probabilistic model of VDJ rearrangement. TCRdb itself trimmed the public reads at Q25 with fastp, ran MiXCR and retained productive beta chains. One record per CDR3 amino acid sequence lists the most common genes and DNA. V and J calls and clone size were set by TCRdb, not the authors. The sample table records 670,000 or so distinct CDR3 sequences; around 17% of these occur just once. The ten top clones hold around a fifth of the sample.

The clonotype originates from a male donor with ankylosing spondylitis. What was sequenced was blood, either unsorted or a sorted T cell fraction (not recorded which). The sequence links TRBV15 to TRBJ2-7, with 7 bases in between that match TRBD1. The DNA sequence is given as TGTGCCACCAGCCCGAATCCGGGACAGACCTACGAGCAGTACTTC. Translated, this gives CATSPNPGQTYEQYF.